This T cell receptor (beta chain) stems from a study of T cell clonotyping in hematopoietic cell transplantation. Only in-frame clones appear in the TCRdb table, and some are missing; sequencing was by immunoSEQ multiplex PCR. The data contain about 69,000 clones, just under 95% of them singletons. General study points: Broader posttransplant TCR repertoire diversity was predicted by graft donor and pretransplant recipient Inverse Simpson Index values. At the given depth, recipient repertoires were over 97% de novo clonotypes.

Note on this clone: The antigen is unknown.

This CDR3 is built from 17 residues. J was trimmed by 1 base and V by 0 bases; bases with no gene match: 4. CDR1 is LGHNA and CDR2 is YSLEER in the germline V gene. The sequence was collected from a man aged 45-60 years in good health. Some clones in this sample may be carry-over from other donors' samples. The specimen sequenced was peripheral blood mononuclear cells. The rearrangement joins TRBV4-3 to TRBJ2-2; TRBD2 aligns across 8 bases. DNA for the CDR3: TGCGCCAGCAGCCAAGATGGCAGCGGGAGGAACACCGGGGAGCTGTTTTTT. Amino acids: CASSQDGSGRNTGELFF.